The present TCR beta chain was sequenced within a study of glioma-infiltrating T cells. This clonotype was observed many times. Antigen unknown. Study conclusions and caveats: Non-neoplastic patients had below-expected tissue-blood divergence, while all gliomas exceeded expectation.

V dropped 3 bases and J dropped 3 bases, with 10 bases sitting between them. The CDR3 consists of 14 residues. Germline assignment: CDR1 LGHNA and CDR2 YNFKEQ. Amplification of TCR alpha and beta CDR3 regions from RNA used iRepertoire nested multiplex PCR. Tissue mRNA or PBMC total RNA, roughly 85-450 ng, went into one-step reverse transcription and amplification. Each CDR3 protein gets one entry after TCRdb re-called the multiplex PCR reads with MiXCR. The sample yields some 85,000 distinct CDR3 sequences, around a quarter seen once. This sequence originates from a human donor with low-grade glioma or glioblastoma, undergoing nonglioma brain surgery, or in good health (not recorded which). The rearrangement links TRBV4-2 to TRBJ2-3; D is uncertain. The sample consisted of glioma tissue, nonneoplastic brain tissue, or PBMCs (not recorded which). The CDR3 DNA reads TGTGCCAGCAGCCAGGCGGCCACAACAGATACGCAGTATTTT. Translating it yields CASSQAATTDTQYF.